This TCR beta chain was retrieved from a study of blood T cell repertoires in COVID-19. Overall study context: Italy, Spain and the United States were the sources of the convalescent and acute COVID-19 samples. In each case, the material was cDNA or gDNA derived from T cells, B-cell-depleted T cells, or PBMCs.

Per the original methods: Amplified reference gene primers provided the basis for estimating nucleated cell counts. Sequencing used immunoSEQ multiplex PCR; TCRdb keeps in-frame clones, though not all of them. V, J and clone size are taken as reported in that table, and D and trimming were inferred from the DNA itself. The sample records roughly 49,000 clones, 85% to 90% being singletons. CDR3 size: 17 residues. Trimming at V came to 0 bases and at J to 5 bases, leaving 13 bases not matched to a gene. Germline V lookup: CDR1 MNHEY, CDR2 SVGEGT. The sample taken for sequencing was peripheral blood. This TCR was sampled from a man aged 60 to 69 with active COVID-19. This chain joins TRBV6-2 or TRBV6-3 and TRBJ2-7; the match to TRBD2 covers 7 bases. The CDR3 nucleotides read TGTGCCAGCAGTTACTCGAAGCGCCTGGGGGGGACTGACGAGCAGTACTTC. This translates into CASSYSKRLGGTDEQYF.